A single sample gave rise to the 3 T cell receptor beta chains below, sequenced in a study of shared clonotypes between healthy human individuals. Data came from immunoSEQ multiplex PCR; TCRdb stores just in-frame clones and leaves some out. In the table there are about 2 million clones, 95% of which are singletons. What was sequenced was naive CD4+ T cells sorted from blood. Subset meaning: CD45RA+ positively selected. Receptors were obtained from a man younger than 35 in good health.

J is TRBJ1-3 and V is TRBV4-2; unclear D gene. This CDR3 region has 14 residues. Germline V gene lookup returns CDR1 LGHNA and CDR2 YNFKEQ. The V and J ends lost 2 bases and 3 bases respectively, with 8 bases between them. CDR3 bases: TGTGCCAGCAGCCAACAGACATTTGGAAACACCATATATTTT. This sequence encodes CASSQQTFGNTIYF.

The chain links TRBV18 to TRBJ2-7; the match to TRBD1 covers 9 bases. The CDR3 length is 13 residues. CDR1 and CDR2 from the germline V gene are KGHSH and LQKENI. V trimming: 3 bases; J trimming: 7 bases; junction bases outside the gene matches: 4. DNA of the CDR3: TGTGCCAGCTCACCGGACAGGGGCCAGGAGCAGTACTTC. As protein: CASSPDRGQEQYF. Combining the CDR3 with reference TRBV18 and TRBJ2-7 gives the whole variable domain NAGVMQNPRHLVRRRGQEARLRCSPMKGHSHVYWYRQLPEEGLKFMVYLQKENIIDESGMPKERFSAEFPKEGPSILRIQQVVRGDSAAYFCASSPDRGQEQYFGPGTRLTVT.

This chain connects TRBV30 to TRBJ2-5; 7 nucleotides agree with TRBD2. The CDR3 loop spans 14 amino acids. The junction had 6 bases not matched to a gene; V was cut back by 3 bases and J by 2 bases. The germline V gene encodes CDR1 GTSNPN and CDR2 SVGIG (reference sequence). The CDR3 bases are TGTGCCTGGAGCCCGGGGGGTTCACAAGAGACCCAGTACTTC. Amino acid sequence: CAWSPGGSQETQYF.